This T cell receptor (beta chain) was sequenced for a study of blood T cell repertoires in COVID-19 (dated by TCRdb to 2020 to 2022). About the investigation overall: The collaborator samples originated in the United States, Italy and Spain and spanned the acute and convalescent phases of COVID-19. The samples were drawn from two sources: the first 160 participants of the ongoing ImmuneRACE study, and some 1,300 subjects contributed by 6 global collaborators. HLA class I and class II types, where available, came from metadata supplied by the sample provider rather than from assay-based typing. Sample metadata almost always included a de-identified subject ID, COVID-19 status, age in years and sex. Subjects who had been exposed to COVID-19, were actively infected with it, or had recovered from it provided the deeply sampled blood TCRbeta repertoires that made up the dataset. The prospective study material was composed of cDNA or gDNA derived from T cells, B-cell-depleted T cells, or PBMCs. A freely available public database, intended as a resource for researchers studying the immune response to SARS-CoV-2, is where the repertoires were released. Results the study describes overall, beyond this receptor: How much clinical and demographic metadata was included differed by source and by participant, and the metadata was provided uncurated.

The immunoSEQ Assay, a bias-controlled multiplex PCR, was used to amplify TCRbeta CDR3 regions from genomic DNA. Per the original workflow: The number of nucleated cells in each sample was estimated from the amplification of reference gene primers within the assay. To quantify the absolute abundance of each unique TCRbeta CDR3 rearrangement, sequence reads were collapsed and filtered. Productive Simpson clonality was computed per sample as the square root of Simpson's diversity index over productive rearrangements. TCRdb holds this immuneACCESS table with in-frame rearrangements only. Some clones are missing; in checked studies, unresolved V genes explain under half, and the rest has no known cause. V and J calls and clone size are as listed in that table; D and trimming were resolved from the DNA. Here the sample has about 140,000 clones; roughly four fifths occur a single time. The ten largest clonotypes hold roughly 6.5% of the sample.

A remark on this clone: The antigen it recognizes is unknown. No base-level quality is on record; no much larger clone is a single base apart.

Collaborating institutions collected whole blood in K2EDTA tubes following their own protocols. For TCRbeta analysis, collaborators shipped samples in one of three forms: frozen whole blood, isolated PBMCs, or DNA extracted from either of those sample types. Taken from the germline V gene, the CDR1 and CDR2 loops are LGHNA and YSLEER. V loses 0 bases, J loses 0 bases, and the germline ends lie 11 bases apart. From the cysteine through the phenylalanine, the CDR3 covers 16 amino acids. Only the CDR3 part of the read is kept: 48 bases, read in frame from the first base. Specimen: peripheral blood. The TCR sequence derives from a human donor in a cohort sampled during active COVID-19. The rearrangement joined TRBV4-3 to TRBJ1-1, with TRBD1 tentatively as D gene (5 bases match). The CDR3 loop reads CASSQDLDTVNTEAFF. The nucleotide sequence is TGCGCCAGCAGCCAAGATTTGGACACTGTGAACACTGAAGCTTTCTTT.